These 25 T cell receptor beta chains were sequenced from one sample in a study of blood T cells in healthy people across ages. It was with a sample-barcoded 5' primer and a J-beta primer mix that a second PCR of roughly 7 to 12 cycles was run. MiXCR, applied by TCRdb to the 5' RACE reads, yields one record per CDR3 protein. The data show over 1,200,000 distinct CDR3 sequences, 45% to 70% seen once. Sequenced material: blood. The receptor source for this set is a man aged 18 to 29 in good health.

The chain links TRBV2 to TRBJ2-4; D ambiguous. The last part of the DNA fits TRBJ2-7 better; the J call may be wrong. Per the germline V gene, CDR1 is SNHLY and CDR2 is FYNNEI. The CDR3 loop spans 13 amino acids. CDR3 amino acids: CASSDIPPYEQYF. The CDR3 DNA follows: TGTGCCAGCAGTGATATCCCTCCCTACGAGCAGTACTTC.

This clonotype was seen more than once but under ten times. V is TRBV20-1 and J is TRBJ2-1; D might be TRBD1 or TRBD2, each matching 5 bases. Trimming took 3 bases from V and 8 from J, leaving 11 bases between them. CDR1 and CDR2 from the germline V gene are DFQATT and SNEGSKA (reference sequence). The CDR3 sequence is 12 residues long. The CDR3 loop is CSARPGTHEQFF. The DNA of the CDR3 is TGCAGTGCTAGGCCCGGGACCCATGAGCAGTTCTTC.

The V and J genes are TRBV20-1 and TRBJ2-3; 7 nucleotides align to TRBD1. V shed 1 base and J 0 bases; nucleotides not matched to a gene: 13. Germline CDR1 DFQATT, CDR2 SNEGSKA (reference sequence). This CDR3 region has 18 residues. Here the CDR3 DNA reads TGCAGTGCTAGAGTGGGCCAGGGGGAGCGGTATAGCACAGATACGCAGTATTTT. Residues: CSARVGQGERYSTDTQYF.

The table lists this clonotype with a few counts. The rearrangement joins TRBV7-6 to TRBJ2-5; 15 nucleotides agree with TRBD2. Germline CDR1 is SGHVS and CDR2 is FNYEAQ. V was clipped by 5 bases and J by 3 bases; unmatched bases: 22. This CDR3 is built from 22 residues. CDR3 bases: TGTGCCAGCAGCCATCCCATGCTGGGACATCCGCGGACTAGCGGGAGGGAAGAGACCCAGTACTTC. Translating gives CASSHPMLGHPRTSGREETQYF.

CDR3 coding DNA: TGTGCCAGCAGCCAGAGGACAGGGAGTTTTGAAAAACTGTTTTTT. Translating gives CASSQRTGSFEKLFF. The rearrangement uses TRBV7-2 and TRBJ1-4, with 8 bases that match TRBD1. Trimming removed 5 bases from V and 7 bases from J; junction bases left unmatched: 9. This CDR3 is 15 amino acids long. Germline CDR1 and CDR2: SGHTA and FQGNSA.

Points on this clonotype: Germline and junction disagree at one end, which may indicate a read error. The rearrangement joins TRBV6-2 or TRBV6-3 to TRBJ2-5; D unresolved. The DNA end lines up better with TRBJ2-7; the J call may be wrong. Germline CDR1 MNHEY, CDR2 SVGEGT. The CDR3 loop spans 12 amino acids. The CDR3 sequence is CASSYLGDEQYF. In DNA form, the CDR3 reads TGTGCCAGTAGTTATCTTGGTGACGAGCAGTACTTC.

Concerning this clonotype: Sequence at one end of the junction differs from germline and may be a read error. The chain uses TRBV20-1 and TRBJ2-3, with D possibly TRBD1 on 7 matching bases. Germline loops: CDR1 DFQATT, CDR2 SNEGSKA (reference sequence). This CDR3 contains 14 residues. CDR3 in amino acids: CSARDSRSTGTQYF. The CDR3, as DNA: TGCAGTGCGCGGGACAGTCGAAGCACAGGTACGCAGTATTTT.

The chain links TRBV4-1 to TRBJ2-5; D may be TRBD1 (6 bases). The J call could be wrong; TRBJ2-7 is a better fit for the DNA end. The CDR3 has 15 residues. Germline CDR1 reads MGHRA; CDR2 reads YSYEKL. CDR3 protein: CASSQGDTGWDEQYF. In DNA, the CDR3 is TGCGCCAGCAGCCAAGGGGACACGGGCTGGGACGAGCAGTACTTC.

This clonotype was found a few times. This chain uses TRBV5-1 with TRBJ2-5; no firm D call. V lost 2 bases and J 11 bases, leaving 13 bases between the germline ends. This CDR3 has 12 residues. Per the germline V gene, CDR1 is SGHRS and CDR2 is YFSETQ. CDR3 residues: CASSFTGPEQYF. The CDR3, as DNA: TGCGCCAGCAGCTTCACCGGGCCGGAGCAGTACTTC.

J is TRBJ2-7 and V is TRBV28; TRBD1 is a possible D gene (5 bases). Trimming took 5 bases from V and 1 from J, leaving 12 bases between them. Germline-derived CDR1 and CDR2 are MDHEN and SYDVKM. This CDR3 region has 14 residues. CDR3 sequence (DNA): TGTGCCAGCAGTACAGGAAGGAAATCCTACGAGCAGTACTTC. Translating it yields CASSTGRKSYEQYF.

The V gene is TRBV29-1, the J gene TRBJ2-5; a possible D gene is TRBD1 (5 bases). This CDR3 comprises 14 residues. Trimming stripped 0 bases from V and 5 bases from J, with 13 bases between. Germline V gives CDR1 SQVTM, CDR2 ANQGSEA. The CDR3 region has the DNA TGCAGCGTTGAAGATCAGGTGGGGCGGGAGACCCAGTACTTC. Protein: CSVEDQVGRETQYF. The whole variable domain, filled in from reference TRBV29-1 and TRBJ2-5, reads SAVISQKPSRDICQRGTSLTIQCQVDSQVTMMFWYRQQPGQSLTLIATANQGSEATYESGFVIDKFPISRPNLTFSTLTVSNMSPEDSSIYLCSVEDQVGRETQYFGPGTRLLVL.

The rearrangement uses TRBV6-5 and TRBJ2-7; TRBD2 matches at 9 bases. Germline CDR1 is MNHEY and CDR2 is SVGAGI. The CDR3 sequence is 14 residues long. With 2 bases clipped from V and 3 bases from J, the junction kept 2 bases outside the gene matches. This CDR3 reads CASSYKRGDYEQYF. CDR3 bases: TGTGCCAGCAGTTACAAGCGGGGGGACTACGAGCAGTACTTC.

The V gene is TRBV6-5, the J gene TRBJ2-1, with D hard to call. The V and J ends lost 1 base and 6 bases respectively, with 13 bases between them. The CDR3 consists of 15 residues. Looked up from germline, CDR1 is MNHEY and CDR2 is SVGAGI. DNA for the CDR3: TGTGCCAGCAGTTACTTTTATGGGCCGACCAATGAGCAGTTCTTC. Protein product: CASSYFYGPTNEQFF.

This clonotype has only a few counts. CDR3 loop: CASSQVRMGLWSSYEQYF. DNA of the CDR3: TGCGCCAGCAGCCAAGTTCGGATGGGACTGTGGAGCTCCTACGAGCAGTACTTC. The J gene is TRBJ2-7, the V gene TRBV4-1; TRBD2 is a possible D gene (6 bases). The ends were cut back, 1 base at V and 0 bases at J, with 19 bases in the middle. The CDR3 sequence is 18 residues long. Germline V gives CDR1 MGHRA, CDR2 YSYEKL.

The rearrangement links TRBV2 to TRBJ1-4; TRBD1 matches 7 bases. Germline V CDR1 and CDR2: SNHLY, FYNNEI. This CDR3 region has 14 residues. J was trimmed by 6 bases and V by 8 bases; bases with no gene match: 9. In DNA form, the CDR3 reads TGTGCCAGCGGACGACAGGGTGAGGATGAAAAACTGTTTTTT. This encodes CASGRQGEDEKLFF.

This clonotype was counted a few times. This chain connects TRBV3-1 to TRBJ2-3; D is ambiguous. V gave up 4 bases and J gave up 1 base, with 9 bases separating them. Germline CDR1 reads LGHDT; CDR2 reads YNNKEL (reference sequence). CDR3 length equals 14 residues. The CDR3 region has the DNA TGTGCCAGCAGCCGCGGTTACCGCACAGATACGCAGTATTTT. It codes for CASSRGYRTDTQYF.

This clonotype was seen a handful of times. The chain links TRBV7-2 to TRBJ2-7; D unclear. The tail of the sequence fits TRBJ2-5 better, so the J call may be wrong. The germline gives CDR1 SGHTA, CDR2 FQGNSA. The CDR3 runs 13 residues. In DNA, the CDR3 is TGTGCCAGCAGCACAGATCCTCCGGCGACCCAGTACTTC. Residues: CASSTDPPATQYF.

The chain links TRBV15 to TRBJ2-3, with D perhaps matching TRBD2 (5 bases). CDR1 and CDR2 (germline): LNHNV, YYDKDF (reference sequence). Trimming took 1 base from V and 2 from J, leaving 10 bases between them. The CDR3 runs to 15 residues. The CDR3 coding sequence is TGTGCCACCAGCAGAGGGACGGACTTCACAGATACGCAGTATTTT. It codes for CATSRGTDFTDTQYF.

This clonotype was counted a few times. J is TRBJ2-7 and V is TRBV4-2; D may be TRBD1 (6 bases). Trimming removed 4 bases at V and 0 bases at J, with 10 bases between. This CDR3 region has 14 residues. The germline CDR1 and CDR2 sequences are LGHNA and YNFKEQ. CDR3 coding DNA: TGTGCCAGCAGCCCGGACAGCAACTCCTACGAGCAGTACTTC. Amino acid sequence: CASSPDSNSYEQYF.

This clonotype occurred once. CDR3 protein: CAWRSTGNYGYTF. CDR3 nucleotides: TGTGCCTGGAGATCGACGGGCAACTATGGCTACACCTTC. The chain recombines TRBV30 with TRBJ1-2; no definite D call. CDR1 GTSNPN and CDR2 SVGIG come from the germline V gene (reference sequence). V lost 3 bases and J 2 bases, leaving 10 bases between the germline ends. The length of the CDR3 is 13 residues.

The chain has TRBV20-1 and TRBJ1-3; perhaps TRBD1 as D (5 bases). The V gene lost 1 base and the J gene lost 3 bases, with 10 bases spanning the gap. Germline V CDR1 and CDR2: DFQATT, SNEGSKA (reference sequence). The CDR3 runs to 14 residues. As DNA, the CDR3 is TGCAGTGCTAGAGTCGCCCAGGGTGGAAACACCATATATTTT. Protein sequence: CSARVAQGGNTIYF.

This chain connects TRBV20-1 to TRBJ2-4; 11 bases match TRBD2. V trimming: 2 bases; J trimming: 8 bases; junction bases outside the gene matches: 11. CDR1 is DFQATT and CDR2 is SNEGSKA in the germline V gene (reference sequence). This CDR3 region has 16 residues. This chain's CDR3 is CSARPSSGRIEDIQYF. The DNA of the CDR3 is TGCAGTGCTAGACCCTCTAGCGGGAGGATTGAGGACATTCAGTACTTC.

This clonotype turned up a few times. Here the CDR3 DNA reads TGCGCCAGCAAGGACGTCTTAGAGACCCAGTACTTC. It is translated as CASKDVLETQYF. The chain carries TRBV10-2 and TRBJ2-5; D ambiguous. The CDR3 extends over 12 amino acids. V was trimmed by 7 bases and J by 4 bases, leaving 10 bases between them. CDR1 and CDR2 (germline): WSHSY, SAAADI.

The chain uses TRBV12-3 or TRBV12-4 and TRBJ1-1; the match to TRBD1 covers 9 bases. V was clipped by 4 bases and J by 8 bases; unmatched bases: 14. The CDR3 is 16 residues long. The CDR3 region has the DNA TGTGCCAGCAGTTCCCCCCTCTGGACAGGGGAAGGCGAAGCTTTCTTT. This encodes CASSSPLWTGEGEAFF.

The V and J genes are TRBV6-5 and TRBJ2-7; tentatively, D is TRBD1 (6 bases). The CDR3 extends over 14 amino acids. The V end was cut by 7 bases, the J end by 1 base, with 14 bases between. Germline lookup yields CDR1 MNHEY and CDR2 SVGAGI. This CDR3 is CASTDRLGSYEQYF. The DNA for the CDR3 is TGTGCCAGCACCGACAGGCTGGGATCCTACGAGCAGTACTTC.